This TCR beta chain was recovered during a study of T-cell memory formation after mild COVID-19. Study-level findings and limits: Within pre-infection memory, some responding clones were found, suggesting cross-reactive memory joined. Mostly located in CM and EM were contracting CD4+ clones, with contracting CD8+ clones located in EMRA. Contracting clones from day 15 to 85 showed balanced CD4/CD8; later expanders favored CD4+.

Trimming removed 2 bases from V and 4 bases from J, with 13 bases in between. The CDR3 has 14 amino acids. Germline assignment: CDR1 SGHRS and CDR2 YFSETQ. This clonotype was observed a few times. Its antigen remains unknown. With constant-segment primers, 5'RACE yielded cDNA libraries of TCR alpha and TCR beta that carried sample barcodes and UMIs. Each CDR3 protein is one row after TCRdb ran MiXCR on the 5' RACE reads. Of some 180,000 distinct CDR3 sequences listed, approximately 17% are singletons. Sequences were obtained from PBMCs or a T cell subset sorted from them (not recorded which). V and J are TRBV5-1 and TRBJ2-7; D not certain. This TCR came from a man aged 18 to 29 who had mild COVID-19 (a few samples of this study predate the infection). Cell type and time point are not known. CDR3 loop: CASSLGPVEYEQYF. The CDR3 DNA is TGCGCCAGCAGCTTAGGGCCCGTAGAGTACGAGCAGTACTTC. Supplemented by reference TRBV5-1 and TRBJ2-7, the full variable domain reads KAGVTQTPRYLIKTRGQQVTLSCSPISGHRSVSWYQQTPGQGLQFLFEYFSETQRNKGNFPGRFSGRQFSNSRSEMNVSTLELGDSALYLCASSLGPVEYEQYFGPGTRLTVT.